What follows describes a single TCR beta chain. J gave up 8 bases and V 5 bases, and 4 bases lay outside the gene matches. This CDR3 spans 13 amino acids. Looked up from germline, CDR1 is MNHEY and CDR2 is SVGAGI. A linear amplification protocol produced the TCR libraries from about 510 ng of total RNA. One entry per CDR3 protein, called by TCRdb with MiXCR from the reads. The sample contains about 200,000 distinct CDR3 sequences, 74% of which appear only once. These data come from a study of healthy donors' naive CD4 and CD8 T cells. For the study at large: Donors spanned ages 20-25, 40-50 and 60-70 years, half female.

Naive CD4+ cells were sorted as CD4+CD8-CD45RO-CD45RA+; naive CD8+ as CD8+CD4-CD45RA+CD27bright. What was sequenced was naive CD4+ and CD8+ T cells sorted from blood, pooled from several donors. The sequence was collected from a pool of human donors in good health; the sample pools cells from several healthy donors. This sequence joins TRBV6-5 and TRBJ1-3, with TRBD1 matching over 9 bases. The CDR3 DNA follows: TGTGCCAGCAGTAAGGACAGGGGCGACACCATATATTTT. This encodes CASSKDRGDTIYF.